What follows are 6 T cell receptor beta chains derived from one specimen sequenced in a study of follicular helper T cells after annual influenza vaccination. Time point here: 2015-2016 season, 7 days after influenza vaccination. The data were produced by immunoSEQ multiplex PCR, yet TCRdb's version contains in-frame clones alone and is incomplete. The sample shows 5,500 to 6,000 clones, 84% of them seen only once. The sample was CXCR5+ CD38- circulating T follicular helper cells from blood, taken 7 days after influenza vaccination. Stated subset: circulating Tfh, non-naive CD4+CXCR5+PD-1+ (ICOS+CD38+ or ICOS-CD38-). The receptors here all came from an adult who received the influenza vaccine.

V and J are TRBV6-6 and TRBJ1-5; TRBD1 agrees at 10 bases. Germline CDR1 reads MNHNY; CDR2 reads SVGAGI (reference sequence). This CDR3 has 15 residues. V shed 5 bases and J 2 bases; nucleotides not matched to a gene: 3. The CDR3 bases are TGTGCCAGCAGTCTGGACAGGGGGGGCAATCAGCCCCAGCATTTT. Amino acids: CASSLDRGGNQPQHF.

The chain carries TRBV28 and TRBJ2-7; TRBD1 matches 10 bases. Germline lookup yields CDR1 MDHEN and CDR2 SYDVKM. The CDR3 is 19 amino acids. Trimming took 5 bases from V and 2 from J; bases not matched to a gene: 18. CDR3 coding DNA: TGTGCCAGCAGTGACCCTTACTCGGCATCAGGACAGGGGGCCTACGAGCAGTACTTC. It specifies CASSDPYSASGQGAYEQYF.

The V gene is TRBV4-3, the J gene TRBJ2-1, with 7 positions matching TRBD2. Germline-derived CDR1 and CDR2 are LGHNA and YSLEER. The V and J ends lost 3 bases and 7 bases, in that order; junction bases with no gene match: 3. This CDR3 has 13 residues. The CDR3 bases are TGCGCCAGCAGCCAGCCCGGGGGGAATGAGCAGTTCTTC. This codes for CASSQPGGNEQFF.

The chain is built from TRBV7-2 and TRBJ2-5; D not certain. There are 13 residues in the CDR3. Trimming took 3 bases from V and 3 from J, leaving 8 bases between them. Germline loops: CDR1 SGHTA, CDR2 FQGNSA. Here the CDR3 DNA reads TGTGCCAGCAGCTTGTCCTACGAAGAGACCCAGTACTTC. It translates to CASSLSYEETQYF.

The sample holds one count of this clone. The genes are TRBV5-1 and TRBJ2-1; D possibly matches TRBD1 or TRBD2 (5 bases each). There are 13 residues in the CDR3. Germline V gene sequence: CDR1 SGHRS, CDR2 YFSETQ. The V end lost 6 bases, the J end lost 5 bases, and 12 bases lay between the germline ends. The CDR3 DNA follows: TGCGCCAGCACCGGGACGGACCACAATGAGCAGTTCTTC. Encoded protein: CASTGTDHNEQFF.

The chain recombines TRBV7-2 with TRBJ2-1, with D unclear. The V end lost 1 base, the J end lost 4 bases, and 5 bases lay between the germline ends. The germline gives CDR1 SGHTA, CDR2 FQGNSA. This CDR3 has 13 residues. The CDR3 DNA reads TGTGCCAGCAGCTTAGTCAGATACAATGAGCAGTTCTTC. Protein sequence: CASSLVRYNEQFF.